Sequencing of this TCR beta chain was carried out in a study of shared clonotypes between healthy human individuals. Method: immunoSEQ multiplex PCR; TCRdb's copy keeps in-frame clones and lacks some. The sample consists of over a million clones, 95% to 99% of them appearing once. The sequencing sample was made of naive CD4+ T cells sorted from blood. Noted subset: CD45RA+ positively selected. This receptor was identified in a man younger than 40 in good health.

CDR3: CASSLQAATSYEQYF. For the CDR3, the DNA is TGTGCCAGCAGCTTACAGGCCGCCACCTCCTACGAGCAGTACTTC. The V and J genes are TRBV7-3 and TRBJ2-7; D call uncertain. Per germline, CDR1 SGHTA and CDR2 FQGTGA. Trimming removed 2 bases from V and 0 bases from J, with 11 bases in between. The length of the CDR3 is 15 residues.